A single sample is the source of the 21 T cell receptor beta chains below, sequenced in a study of blood T cell repertoires in COVID-19 (TCRdb year 2020). The method behind the library was the immunoSEQ multiplex PCR assay. This is the immuneACCESS table as TCRdb keeps it, with only in-frame sequences that have V and J called. A part of the clones is gone; compared with another copy, unresolved V genes explain less than half, and the rest is unexplained. In this sample the table shows around 450,000 clones, about 90% of which occur a single time. Clones ranked in the top ten supply 0.7% of the sample. The sample consisted of PBMCs or T cells enriched from blood (not recorded which). All receptors come from a woman under 30 who had recovered from COVID-19.

V is TRBV7-9 and J is TRBJ1-2; D is unclear. In germline, CDR1 is SEHNR, CDR2 FQNEAQ (reference sequence). V lost 5 bases, J lost 7 bases, and 11 bases lay in between. This CDR3 has 12 residues. The CDR3 DNA reads as TGTGCCAGCAGCCCCGGACTGGGTGGCTACACCTTC. Translating it yields CASSPGLGGYTF.

The rearrangement links TRBV6-5 to TRBJ1-3, with TRBD1 matching over 7 bases. The V and J ends lost 4 bases and 5 bases, in that order; junction bases with no gene match: 5. The V gene's germline CDR1 is MNHEY and CDR2 SVGAGI. This CDR3 has 14 amino acids. The CDR3 nucleotides are TGTGCCAGCAGTTCCGACAGGGATAGAAACACCATATATTTT. It translates to CASSSDRDRNTIYF.

The gene calls are TRBV5-1 and TRBJ2-1, with TRBD1 as a possible D gene (6 bases). Per the germline V gene, CDR1 is SGHRS and CDR2 is YFSETQ. The CDR3 is made up of 15 amino acids. V lost 0 bases to trimming and J lost 8 bases, with 15 bases between them. The CDR3 is CASSLEVAGADEQFF. The CDR3 DNA reads as TGCGCCAGCAGCTTGGAAGTAGCAGGGGCCGATGAGCAGTTCTTC.

The chain uses TRBV6-5 and TRBJ2-7, with 8 bases identical to TRBD1. CDR1 and CDR2 from the germline V gene are MNHEY and SVGAGI. V dropped 6 bases and J dropped 5; count of bases not matched to a gene: 3. The CDR3 runs 12 residues. The CDR3: CASSRQGNEQYF. The CDR3 nucleotides read TGTGCCAGCAGCAGACAGGGGAACGAGCAGTACTTC.

The gene calls are TRBV29-1 and TRBJ1-1; D remains ambiguous. The germline CDR1 and CDR2 sequences are SQVTM and ANQGSEA. The CDR3 contains 13 residues. Trimming shortened V by 6 bases and J by 5 bases, and 16 bases separated the two germline ends. CDR3 DNA: TGCAGCGTCGGTGGTGGTTTAAGAACTGAAGCTTTCTTT. It codes for CSVGGGLRTEAFF. The full variable domain, with the rest looked up from reference TRBV29-1 and TRBJ1-1, is SAVISQKPSRDICQRGTSLTIQCQVDSQVTMMFWYRQQPGQSLTLIATANQGSEATYESGFVIDKFPISRPNLTFSTLTVSNMSPEDSSIYLCSVGGGLRTEAFFGQGTRLTVV.

The rearrangement uses TRBV10-3 and TRBJ1-3; D ambiguous. Trimming stripped 3 bases from V and 2 bases from J, with 14 bases between. The germline CDR1 and CDR2 sequences are ENHRY and SYGVKD. There are 16 residues in the CDR3. This CDR3 reads CAISDPYRGTGNTIYF. The DNA for the CDR3 is TGTGCCATCAGTGACCCTTACCGGGGAACTGGAAACACCATATATTTT.

The chain is built from TRBV28 and TRBJ1-6, with 9 bases lining up with TRBD1. With V trimmed by 7 bases and J by 9 bases, 7 bases remained unmatched. In germline, CDR1 is MDHEN, CDR2 SYDVKM. CDR3 size: 14 residues. CDR3 protein: CASIQGASFSPLHF. The CDR3 coding sequence is TGTGCCAGCATACAGGGGGCTTCCTTTTCACCCCTCCACTTT.

To note about this clone: Additional DNA sequences in this sample encode the identical CDR3. This chain uses TRBV19 with TRBJ1-5; D uncertain. Trimming removed 3 bases at V and 7 bases at J, with 7 bases between. Per germline, CDR1 LNHDA and CDR2 SQIVND (reference sequence). This CDR3 is built from 12 residues. CDR3 sequence (DNA): TGTGCCAGTAGTATTCTCTCCCAGCCCCAGCATTTT. Amino acids: CASSILSQPQHF.

The J gene is TRBJ2-3, the V gene TRBV25-1, with D maybe TRBD1 (5 bases). In germline, CDR1 is MGHDK, CDR2 SYGVNS. The V end lost 2 bases, the J end lost 3 bases, and 9 bases lay between the germline ends. This CDR3 region has 14 residues. The CDR3 loop reads CASSEGAGTDTQYF. The CDR3, as DNA: TGTGCCAGCAGTGAAGGGGCAGGGACAGATACGCAGTATTTT.

The gene calls are TRBV5-1 and TRBJ2-7, with a tentative D call TRBD2 (5 bases). The CDR3 is 17 amino acids. Germline V lookup: CDR1 SGHRS, CDR2 YFSETQ. Trimming shortened V by 0 bases and J by 3 bases, and 19 bases separated the two germline ends. Here the CDR3 reads CASSLDRGRGGDYEQYF. The CDR3, as DNA: TGCGCCAGCAGCTTGGATCGTGGCCGGGGTGGGGACTACGAGCAGTACTTC.

In regard to this clone: Other DNA sequences in this sample translate to the same CDR3. This CDR3 is CACERNTEAFF. The CDR3 DNA follows: TGTGCCTGTGAGAGGAACACTGAAGCTTTCTTT. The chain has TRBV30 and TRBJ1-1; D is ambiguous. Germline CDR1 GTSNPN, CDR2 SVGIG (reference sequence). The germline V and J ends were trimmed by 6 bases and 1 base, with 6 bases remaining between them. The CDR3 runs 11 residues.

V and J are TRBV29-1 and TRBJ2-3, with D possibly matching TRBD1 (5 bases). From germline, CDR1 is SQVTM and CDR2 ANQGSEA. The CDR3 extends over 12 amino acids. V dropped 8 bases and J dropped 5 bases, with 14 bases sitting between them. Here the CDR3 DNA reads TGCAGCATTGCAAGGGGAAGAGATACGCAGTATTTT. Translated: CSIARGRDTQYF.

The rearrangement uses TRBV3-1 (or the pseudogene TRBV3-2) and TRBJ2-5, with TRBD1 identical over 7 bases. This CDR3 spans 14 amino acids. CDR1 is LGHDT and CDR2 is YNNKEL in the germline V gene (reference sequence). With 6 bases clipped from V and 2 bases from J, the junction kept 6 bases outside the gene matches. The CDR3 region has the DNA TGTGCCAGCAGATACGGGACAGCACAAGAGACCCAGTACTTC. This codes for CASRYGTAQETQYF.

CDR3 sequence: CAWSVTGTDSGNTIYF. CDR3 coding DNA: TGTGCCTGGAGTGTAACCGGGACAGACTCTGGAAACACCATATATTTT. The chain recombines TRBV30 with TRBJ1-3; 7 bases align to TRBD1. After removal of 0 bases from V and 0 bases from J, the junction contained 5 bases not matched to a gene. CDR1 is GTSNPN, CDR2 SVGIG, per germline (reference sequence). The CDR3 is made up of 16 amino acids.

This chain links TRBV5-1 with TRBJ2-3; 10 nucleotides line up with TRBD1. The length of the CDR3 is 15 residues. Per the germline V gene, CDR1 is SGHRS and CDR2 is YFSETQ. V shed 0 bases, J shed 4 bases, and the junction held 2 bases outside the gene matches. CDR3 protein: CASSLAGTGADTQYF. CDR3 DNA: TGCGCCAGCAGCTTGGCGGGGACAGGGGCAGATACGCAGTATTTT.

The J gene is TRBJ2-1, the V gene TRBV5-4; 16 bases align to TRBD2. Germline V gives CDR1 SGHNT, CDR2 YYREEE (reference sequence). The length of the CDR3 is 18 residues. With 3 bases clipped from V and 5 bases from J, the junction kept 8 bases outside the gene matches. CDR3 sequence: CASSSPGTSGGVNNEQFF. In DNA form, the CDR3 reads TGTGCCAGCAGCTCACCCGGGACTAGCGGGGGGGTTAACAATGAGCAGTTCTTC. Based on the CDR3 plus reference TRBV5-4 and TRBJ2-1, the full variable domain is ETGVTQSPTHLIKTRGQQVTLRCSSQSGHNTVSWYQQALGQGPQFIFQYYREEENGRGNFPPRFSGLQFPNYSSELNVNALELDDSALYLCASSSPGTSGGVNNEQFFGPGTRLTVL.

The chain recombines TRBV30 with TRBJ2-3, with unresolved D. The V gene lost 1 base and the J gene lost 4 bases, with 6 bases spanning the gap. The germline V gene has CDR1 GTSNPN and CDR2 SVGIG (reference sequence). CDR3 size: 12 residues. CDR3 sequence: CAWSEPADTQYF. CDR3 coding DNA: TGTGCCTGGAGTGAGCCCGCAGATACGCAGTATTTT.

The chain joins TRBV24-1 to TRBJ2-6, with D unclear. This CDR3 has 13 amino acids. Trimming stripped 9 bases from V and 0 bases from J, with 5 bases between. Per germline, CDR1 KGHDR and CDR2 SFDVKD. The CDR3 here is CATLNSGANVLTF. The CDR3 coding sequence is TGTGCCACCCTTAACTCTGGGGCCAACGTCCTGACTTTC.

The chain has TRBV5-1 and TRBJ2-5, with 14 bases aligning to TRBD2. This CDR3 contains 17 residues. The V and J ends lost 5 bases and 5 bases, in that order; junction bases with no gene match: 11. Germline assignment: CDR1 SGHRS and CDR2 YFSETQ. The CDR3 loop reads CASSPTSGGAKGETQYF. As DNA, the CDR3 is TGCGCCAGCAGTCCGACTAGCGGGGGGGCCAAAGGGGAGACCCAGTACTTC.

The chain joins TRBV5-1 to TRBJ1-2; 8 bases agree with TRBD1. The CDR3 spans 16 residues. The J segment lost 4 bases and the V segment lost 3 bases, leaving 11 bases of the junction unmatched. Germline V gives CDR1 SGHRS, CDR2 YFSETQ. DNA for the CDR3: TGCGCCAGCAGCTGGGGACAGGTCCCCGTTTCCTATGGCTACACCTTC. This encodes CASSWGQVPVSYGYTF.

The chain carries TRBV5-8 and TRBJ1-2; no firm D call. V gave up 1 base and J gave up 6 bases, with 10 bases separating them. Germline V gene data show CDR1 as SGHTS and CDR2 as YDEGEE. The CDR3 is 13 amino acids. The CDR3 coding sequence is TGTGCCAGCAGCTTGTTTTTCGGGGATGGCTACACCTTC. This encodes CASSLFFGDGYTF.